Here is one T cell receptor beta chain with its context. CDR1 and CDR2 from the germline V gene are SGHNT and YYREEE (reference sequence). Trimming removed 4 bases from V and 8 bases from J; junction bases left unmatched: 13. This CDR3 region has 15 residues. The data were taken from a study of blood T cell repertoires in COVID-19. Study at large: The United States, Italy and Spain supplied acute and convalescent COVID-19 samples.

In the original analysis: By means of reference gene primer amplification, nucleated cell counts were estimated. This table comes from immunoSEQ multiplex PCR, and its TCRdb copy is limited to in-frame clones, with some not included. V, J and clone size are those of that table, while D and trimming were read from the DNA. The sample includes 60,000 to 70,000 clones, around 81% of them seen just once. This rearrangement joins TRBV5-4 to TRBJ1-1, with TRBD1 matching over 8 bases. This receptor was obtained from a woman aged 55-70 years with acute or convalescent COVID-19. The sequencing input was peripheral blood. The CDR3 bases are TGTGCCAGCAGCCCAACCGGACAGGGAGGCACCGAAGCTTTCTTT. Amino acid sequence: CASSPTGQGGTEAFF.